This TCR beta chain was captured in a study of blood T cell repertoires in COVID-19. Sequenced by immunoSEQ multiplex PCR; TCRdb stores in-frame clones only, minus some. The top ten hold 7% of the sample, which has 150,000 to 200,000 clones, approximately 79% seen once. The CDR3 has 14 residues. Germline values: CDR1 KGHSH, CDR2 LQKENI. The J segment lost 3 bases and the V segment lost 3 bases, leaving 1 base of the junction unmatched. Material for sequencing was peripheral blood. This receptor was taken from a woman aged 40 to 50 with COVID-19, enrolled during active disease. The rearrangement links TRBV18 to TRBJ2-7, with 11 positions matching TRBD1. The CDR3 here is CASSPGQGDYEQYV. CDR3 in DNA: TGTGCCAGCTCACCGGGACAGGGGGACTACGAGCAGTACGTC.